This T cell receptor beta chain is from a study of blood T cell repertoires in COVID-19. At the level of the study: The origin of the acute and convalescent COVID-19 samples was the United States, Italy and Spain. T cells, B-cell-depleted T cells, or PBMCs supplied cDNA or gDNA.

Only in-frame clones appear in the TCRdb table, and some are missing; sequencing was by immunoSEQ multiplex PCR. The data show under 150,000 clones, roughly 84% seen once. The age range of participants was about 18 to 100 years, with residence in about two dozen US areas. Germline CDR1 SNHLY, CDR2 FYNNEI. Trimming left V 0 bases short and J 7 bases short, with 13 bases between. The CDR3 spans 15 residues. What was sequenced was PBMCs or T cells enriched from blood (not recorded which). The sequence was obtained from a middle-aged man with acute COVID-19. V gene TRBV2 combines with J gene TRBJ1-5; TRBD1 might be the D (5 bases). CDR3 amino acids: CASSEARGGEQPQHF. CDR3 DNA: TGTGCCAGCAGTGAAGCGCGGGGCGGGGAACAGCCCCAGCATTTT.